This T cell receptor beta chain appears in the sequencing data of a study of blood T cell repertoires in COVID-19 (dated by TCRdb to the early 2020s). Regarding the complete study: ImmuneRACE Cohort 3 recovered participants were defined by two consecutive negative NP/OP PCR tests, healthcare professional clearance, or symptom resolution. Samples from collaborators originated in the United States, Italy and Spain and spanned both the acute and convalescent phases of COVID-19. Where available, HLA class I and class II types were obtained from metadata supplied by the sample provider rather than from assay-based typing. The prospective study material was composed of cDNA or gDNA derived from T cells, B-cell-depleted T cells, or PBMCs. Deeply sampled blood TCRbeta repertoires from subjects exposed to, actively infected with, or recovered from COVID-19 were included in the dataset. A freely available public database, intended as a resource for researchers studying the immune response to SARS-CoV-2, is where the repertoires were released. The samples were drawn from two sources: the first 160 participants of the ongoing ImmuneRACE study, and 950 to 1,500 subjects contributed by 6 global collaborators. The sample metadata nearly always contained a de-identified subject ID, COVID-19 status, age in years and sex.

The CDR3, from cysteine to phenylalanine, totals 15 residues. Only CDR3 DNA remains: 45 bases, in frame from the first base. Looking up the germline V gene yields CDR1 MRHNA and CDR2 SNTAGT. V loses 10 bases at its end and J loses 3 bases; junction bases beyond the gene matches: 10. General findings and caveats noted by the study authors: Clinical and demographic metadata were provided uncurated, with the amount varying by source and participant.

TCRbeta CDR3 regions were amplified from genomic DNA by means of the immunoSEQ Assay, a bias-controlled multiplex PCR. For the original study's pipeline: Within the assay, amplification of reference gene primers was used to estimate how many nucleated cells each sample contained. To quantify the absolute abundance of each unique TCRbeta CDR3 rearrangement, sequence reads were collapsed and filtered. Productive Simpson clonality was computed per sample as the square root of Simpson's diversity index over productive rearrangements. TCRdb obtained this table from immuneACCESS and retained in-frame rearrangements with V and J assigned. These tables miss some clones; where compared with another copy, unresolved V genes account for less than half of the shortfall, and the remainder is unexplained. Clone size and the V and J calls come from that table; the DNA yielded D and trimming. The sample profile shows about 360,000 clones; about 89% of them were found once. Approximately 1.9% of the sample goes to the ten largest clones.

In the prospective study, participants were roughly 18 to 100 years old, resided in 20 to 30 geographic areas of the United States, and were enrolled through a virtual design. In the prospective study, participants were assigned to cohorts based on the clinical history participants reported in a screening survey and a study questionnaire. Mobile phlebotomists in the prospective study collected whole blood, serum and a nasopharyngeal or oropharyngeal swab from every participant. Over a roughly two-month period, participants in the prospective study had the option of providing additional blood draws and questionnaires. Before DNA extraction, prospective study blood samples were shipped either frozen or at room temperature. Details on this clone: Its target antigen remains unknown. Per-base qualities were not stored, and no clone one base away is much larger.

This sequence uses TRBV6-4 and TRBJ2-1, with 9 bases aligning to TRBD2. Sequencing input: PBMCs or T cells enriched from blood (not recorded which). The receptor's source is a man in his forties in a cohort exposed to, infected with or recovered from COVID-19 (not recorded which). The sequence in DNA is TGTGCCACCCCTACTCCTAGCGGGATCTACAATGAGCAGTTCTTC. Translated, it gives CATPTPSGIYNEQFF.